This passage covers 10 T cell receptor beta chains from one sample sequenced in a study of T-cell reconstitution after alpha-beta-depleted transplantation in children. Unique molecular identifiers were incorporated into the prepared TCRbeta library. Using its own MiXCR run on the PCR reads, TCRdb lists one record per CDR3 protein. This sample carries fewer than 120,000 distinct CDR3 sequences, over 9% of them seen once, and the ten largest clones take 6.5% to 9.5%. The sample here was PBMCs from the stem cell graft donor, taken from the stem cell graft. The receptors originated from a human donor who donated a stem cell graft to a child with acute lymphoblastic leukemia.

This clonotype was recorded at least ten times. CDR3 sequence: CSARDRGTSPLHF. DNA for the CDR3: TGCAGTGCTAGAGATCGAGGGACCTCACCCCTCCACTTT. V and J are TRBV20-1 and TRBJ1-6, with a tentative D call TRBD1 (5 bases). The CDR3 loop spans 13 amino acids. Germline CDR1 reads DFQATT; CDR2 reads SNEGSKA (reference sequence). Trimming took 0 bases from V and 10 from J, leaving 10 bases between them.

This clonotype was counted many times. V and J are TRBV2 and TRBJ1-1; D unresolved. Trimming stripped 5 bases from V and 4 bases from J, with 17 bases between. Looked up from germline, CDR1 is SNHLY and CDR2 is FYNNEI. The CDR3 covers 15 residues. In nucleotides, the CDR3 is TGTGCCAGCAGTCCCCGGACCGGAGGAGGCACTGAAGCTTTCTTT. It translates to CASSPRTGGGTEAFF.

The chain has TRBV25-1 and TRBJ2-2, with 8 bases identical to TRBD1. After removal of 6 bases from V and 1 base from J, the junction contained 13 bases not matched to a gene. CDR1 is MGHDK and CDR2 is SYGVNS in the germline V gene. The CDR3 length is 18 residues. In nucleotides, the CDR3 is TGTGCCAGCAGCCCATTAGGGCCCGGGACAGGGAACACCGGGGAGCTGTTTTTT. As protein: CASSPLGPGTGNTGELFF.

In its sample, this clonotype was seen many times. The chain couples TRBV20-1 to TRBJ2-1; tentative D call: TRBD2 (6 bases). Germline lookup yields CDR1 DFQATT and CDR2 SNEGSKA (reference sequence). V gave up 0 bases and J gave up 4 bases, with 10 bases separating them. The CDR3 has 14 residues. The CDR3 sequence: CSAREGEAYNEQFF. The CDR3 DNA sequence: TGCAGTGCTAGAGAGGGGGAGGCGTACAATGAGCAGTTCTTC.

This clonotype was counted at least ten times. The chain is built from TRBV27 and TRBJ1-2, with D maybe TRBD1 (5 bases). The CDR3 is 14 residues long. Germline CDR1 MNHEY, CDR2 SMNVEV (reference sequence). The ends were cut back, 0 bases at V and 5 bases at J, with 10 bases in the middle. CDR3: CASSLSGRGYGYTF. CDR3 nucleotides: TGTGCCAGCAGTTTATCAGGGAGGGGTTATGGCTACACCTTC.

This clonotype was counted at least ten times. The chain couples TRBV5-1 to TRBJ1-6; D is unresolved. Germline lookup yields CDR1 SGHRS and CDR2 YFSETQ. CDR3 length equals 15 residues. V lost 0 bases and J 10 bases, leaving 14 bases between the germline ends. The CDR3, as DNA: TGCGCCAGCAGCTTGGACGATTTTTCCCAATCACCCCTCCACTTT. The encoded protein is CASSLDDFSQSPLHF.

Many counts were recorded for this clonotype. The chain recombines TRBV15 with TRBJ2-1; TRBD2 matches at 7 bases. Trimming cost V 4 bases and J 10 bases; bases outside gene matches: 10. The CDR3 consists of 14 residues. The germline CDR1 and CDR2 sequences are LNHNV and YYDKDF (reference sequence). CDR3 protein: CATSTGEGSHEQFF. The DNA of the CDR3 is TGTGCCACCAGCACCGGGGAGGGGTCTCACGAGCAGTTCTTC.

This clonotype was seen ten or more times. The rearrangement joins TRBV18 to TRBJ2-7; a weak D match, TRBD1 (5 bases). The germline V gene encodes CDR1 KGHSH and CDR2 LQKENI. The CDR3 loop spans 13 amino acids. The germline V and J ends were trimmed by 3 bases and 3 bases, with 9 bases remaining between them. Here the CDR3 reads CASSPDSNYEQYF. The CDR3 bases are TGTGCCAGCTCACCTGACAGTAACTACGAGCAGTACTTC.

This clonotype showed up many times. The gene calls are TRBV30 and TRBJ2-6; D might be TRBD2 (5 bases). V was clipped by 7 bases and J by 0 bases, with 7 bases between them. The CDR3 extends over 13 amino acids. CDR1 is GTSNPN, CDR2 SVGIG, per germline (reference sequence). The CDR3: CASDYSGANVLTF. In DNA, the CDR3 is TGTGCCTCTGACTACTCTGGGGCCAACGTCCTGACTTTC.

The chain has TRBV19 and TRBJ2-2; no firm D call. Trimming cost V 6 bases and J 0 bases, with 5 bases left between them. The CDR3 spans 13 residues. From germline, CDR1 is LNHDA and CDR2 SQIVND (reference sequence). Here the CDR3 reads CASRVANTGELFF. DNA of the CDR3: TGTGCCAGTAGAGTAGCGAACACCGGGGAGCTGTTTTTT.